These 7 T cell receptor beta chains were all obtained from the same sample, sequenced in a study of blood T cell repertoires in COVID-19. Libraries were prepared by immunoSEQ multiplex PCR; TCRdb keeps only in-frame clonotypes and omits some of them. The data show approximately 70,000 clones, with 75% to 95% seen just once and 7.3% held by the top ten. The sequencing input was peripheral blood. The receptors originated from a man in his forties or fifties with COVID-19, enrolled during active disease.

This chain connects TRBV7-2 to TRBJ2-3; 12 bases match TRBD2. Trimming took 5 bases from V and 9 from J; bases not matched to a gene: 12. The CDR3 is made up of 16 amino acids. CDR1 and CDR2 (germline): SGHTA, FQGNSA. The CDR3 reads CASSPALAGGPQTQYF. CDR3 coding DNA: TGTGCCAGCAGCCCCGCACTAGCGGGGGGCCCTCAAACGCAGTATTTT.

CDR3 sequence (DNA): TGTGCCACCAGCAGAGGACGGGGGGACACCATATATTTT. Amino acids: CATSRGRGDTIYF. The genes are TRBV15 and TRBJ1-3; a weak D match, TRBD1 (5 bases). Germline assignment: CDR1 LNHNV and CDR2 YYDKDF (reference sequence). V dropped 1 base and J dropped 8 bases, with 9 bases sitting between them. This CDR3 spans 13 amino acids.

V and J are TRBV6-5 and TRBJ1-2, with D unclear. This CDR3 is 14 amino acids long. V lost 8 bases and J lost 5, with 18 bases in between. Germline loops: CDR1 MNHEY, CDR2 SVGAGI. The CDR3 region is CASRTEESPYGYTF. CDR3 nucleotide sequence: TGTGCCAGCCGCACCGAAGAGTCCCCTTATGGCTACACCTTC.

The V and J genes are TRBV7-9 and TRBJ1-4; 11 nucleotides line up with TRBD1. The ends lost 4 bases at V and 6 bases at J; junction bases unmatched: 4. In germline, CDR1 is SEHNR, CDR2 FQNEAQ (reference sequence). The CDR3 loop spans 15 amino acids. The CDR3 DNA reads as TGTGCCAGCAGCTCGGGGACAGGGGGAGATGAAAAACTGTTTTTT. The encoded protein is CASSSGTGGDEKLFF.

V gene TRBV12-3 or TRBV12-4 combines with J gene TRBJ2-5, with 7 bases identical to TRBD1. Trimming removed 5 bases from V and 2 bases from J; junction bases left unmatched: 2. This CDR3 has 13 amino acids. The CDR3 DNA follows: TGTGCCAGCAGTATGGGACAGCAAGAGACCCAGTACTTC. Translated, it gives CASSMGQQETQYF.

The chain links TRBV18 to TRBJ2-2; D is possibly TRBD1 (5 bases). V lost 2 bases and J lost 0, with 7 bases in between. Germline values: CDR1 KGHSH, CDR2 LQKENI. The CDR3 runs to 15 residues. Here the CDR3 reads CASSPWGTNTGELFF. As DNA, the CDR3 is TGTGCCAGCTCACCATGGGGCACGAACACCGGGGAGCTGTTTTTT. The complete variable domain, with remaining parts taken from reference TRBV18 and TRBJ2-2, reads NAGVMQNPRHLVRRRGQEARLRCSPMKGHSHVYWYRQLPEEGLKFMVYLQKENIIDESGMPKERFSAEFPKEGPSILRIQQVVRGDSAAYFCASSPWGTNTGELFFGEGSRLTVL.

This clone was seen a single time. The chain joins TRBV10-2 to TRBJ2-7, with 11 bases fitting TRBD2. CDR1 and CDR2 from the germline V gene are WSHSY and SAAADI. V lost 3 bases, J lost 3 bases, and 7 bases stayed unmatched. The CDR3 consists of 16 residues. Here the CDR3 reads CASSDPGTSGYYEQYF. The CDR3 DNA reads as TGCGCCAGCAGTGATCCTGGGACTAGCGGATACTACGAGCAGTACTTC.